Listed below are T cell receptor beta chains from one sample, sequenced in a study of blood T cell repertoires in COVID-19. Generated by immunoSEQ multiplex PCR, the TCRdb table keeps only in-frame clones and is missing some. Seen here are 100,000 or so clones, roughly 87% observed once, and the top ten hold about 6.9%. The specimen sequenced was peripheral blood. These receptors all come from a young man in a cohort sampled during active COVID-19. Each CDR3 is given with its conserved first and last residue. The order of the fields is V gene, clone size, J gene, D gene, CDR3 DNA, CDR3 protein. D genes are given only for firm matches. For some rows the clone size is stated as once, few or many, or as a class when expanded; others skip it.

TRBV19,.,TRBJ2-7,.,TGTGCCAGTAGTATATCAGGGGTGTCCTACGAGCAGTACTTC,CASSISGVSYEQYF
TRBV11-2,.,TRBJ1-5,.,TGTGCCAGCAGCTTGGGGGGAGGGCCCCAGCATTTT,CASSLGGGPQHF
TRBV19,.,TRBJ2-7,TRBD2,TGTGCCAGTAGTAATGGGGACTATTCCTACGAGCAGTACTTC,CASSNGDYSYEQYF
TRBV30,once,TRBJ2-7,.,TGTGCCTGGAGGGGACTCTACGAGCAGTACTTC,CAWRGLYEQYF
TRBV6-1,.,TRBJ2-1,TRBD2,TGTGCCAGCAGTGGGAGGAAGGGCGGACTAGCGGGGTACAATGAGCAGTTCTTC,CASSGRKGGLAGYNEQFF
TRBV6-5,.,TRBJ2-7,.,TGTGCCGGCATGGGAACCCGGGACACTTCCTTC,CAGMGTRDTSF
TRBV18,.,TRBJ2-2,.,TGTGCCAGCTCACCTAACGCGGACACGAACACCGGGGAGCTGTTTTTT,CASSPNADTNTGELFF
TRBV7-2,.,TRBJ2-3,TRBD2,TGTGCCAGCAGCTTAGGATCCCCTAACCTAGCGGGGCACACAGATACGCAGTATTTT,CASSLGSPNLAGHTDTQYF
TRBV19,.,TRBJ1-5,.,TGTGCCAGTAGCCTAACCGGGGGGGCACGGCAGCCCCAGCATTTT,CASSLTGGARQPQHF
TRBV19,.,TRBJ2-3,.,TGTGCCAGTAGTCTACCACAGGGAGATACGCAGTATTTT,CASSLPQGDTQYF
TRBV7-2,.,TRBJ2-2,.,TGTGCCAGCAGCTTACAGTCGAACACCGGGGAGCTGTTTTTT,CASSLQSNTGELFF
TRBV4-3,.,TRBJ2-1,TRBD1,TGCGCCAGCAGCCAATTGTTCGGGACAGAATTTAATGAGCAGTTCTTC,CASSQLFGTEFNEQFF
TRBV27,.,TRBJ1-4,.,TGTGCCAGCAGCCCGGGATGGGGTGCAACTAATGAAAAACTGTTTTTT,CASSPGWGATNEKLFF
TRBV19,.,TRBJ2-5,.,TGTGCCAGTAGTATTGAGGGGACGGGGAGGGAGACCCAGTACTTC,CASSIEGTGRETQYF
TRBV6-5,.,TRBJ1-1,TRBD1,TGTGCCAGCAGGGACAGGAGCCTGAACACTGAAGCTTTCTTT,CASRDRSLNTEAFF
TRBV5-4,.,TRBJ2-2,.,TGTGCCAGCAGCTTTGCCCGGGGGAACACCGGGGAGCTGTTTTTT,CASSFARGNTGELFF
TRBV6-2/TRBV6-3,.,TRBJ2-3,.,TGTGCCAGCAGTTACCGATCGGGTACTAGCACAGATACGCAGTATTTT,CASSYRSGTSTDTQYF
TRBV6-6,.,TRBJ1-2,.,TGTGCCAGCACCAAGGCGGGGGACACGACTAACTATGGCTACACCTTC,CASTKAGDTTNYGYTF
TRBV6-6,once,TRBJ1-1,TRBD1,TGTGCCAGCAGTCAAAGCCGGGACAGGGGAGTTGGCACTGAAGCTTTCTTT,CASSQSRDRGVGTEAFF
TRBV6-4,.,TRBJ2-1,TRBD2,TGTGCCAGCAGCCGGACTAGCGGCTCCTACAATGAGCAGTTCTTC,CASSRTSGSYNEQFF
TRBV7-9,.,TRBJ2-5,.,TGTGCCAGCAGTACTATAGAACAGGTTGAGACCCAGTACTTC,CASSTIEQVETQYF
TRBV7-2,.,TRBJ2-3,TRBD2,TGTGCCAGCAGCACCAGGGGAATAACTAGCGGGGGGGCGAGAGATACGCAGTATTTT,CASSTRGITSGGARDTQYF
TRBV30,.,TRBJ1-6,.,TGTGCCTGGAAGTGGGGGCAGGGGAACTCACCCCTCCACTTT,CAWKWGQGNSPLHF
TRBV9,once,TRBJ2-2,TRBD2,TGTGCCAGCAGCGTAATTGGACTAGCGACCGGGGAGCTGTTTTTT,CASSVIGLATGELFF
TRBV7-2,once,TRBJ2-7,TRBD2,TGTGCCAGCAGCTCAAACGTCGGGGGGTACGAGCAGTACTTC,CASSSNVGGYEQYF
TRBV19,.,TRBJ1-5,TRBD1,TGTGCCAGTAGCGGGACAGGGACCCAGCCCCAGCATTTT,CASSGTGTQPQHF
TRBV15,.,TRBJ2-7,.,TGTGCCACCAGCGTCACAGGGGGGGATAGCTACGAGCAGTACTTC,CATSVTGGDSYEQYF
TRBV28,.,TRBJ1-4,.,TGTGCCAGCAGGCCAGGAGGGGAAAATGAAAAACTGTTTTTT,CASRPGGENEKLFF
TRBV10-3,.,TRBJ1-1,TRBD1,TGTGCCATCAGTGAGTATCGGACAGGGGAGAGTACTGAAGCTTTCTTT,CAISEYRTGESTEAFF
TRBV6-5,few,TRBJ1-6,TRBD1,TGTGCCAGCAGTTACTCCGGGACAGGGGCTTCACCCCTCCACTTT,CASSYSGTGASPLHF
TRBV6-2/TRBV6-3,.,TRBJ2-2,.,TGTGCCAGCAGTTATATCGGTGGGAGCACCGGGGAGCTGTTTTTT,CASSYIGGSTGELFF
TRBV7-2,.,TRBJ2-1,TRBD2,TGTGCCAGCAGCCAGGGACTAGCGGGGGGGCCGGATGAGCAGTTCTTC,CASSQGLAGGPDEQFF
TRBV19,.,TRBJ1-6,.,TGTGCCAGTAGTATCAAGTGGGGCACTAATTCACCCCTCCACTTT,CASSIKWGTNSPLHF